A single sample is the source of the 27 T cell receptor beta chains below, sequenced in a study of immune heterogeneity within non-small cell lung tumors. TCR beta CDR3 was amplified by multiplex PCR using 32 V and 13 J primers. TCRdb reprocessed the multiplex PCR reads via MiXCR and lists one record per CDR3 protein. The sample has 2,500 to 3,500 distinct CDR3 sequences; about 22% are singletons. Template came from bulk tumor genomic DNA, at approximately 620 ng per sample. Surgeons took several biopsies per primary tumor, spaced far apart, during surgery. Curative surgery was undertaken by patients, who had untreated, newly diagnosed non-small cell lung cancer. Sequenced sample: lung tumor tissue. The receptors shown here come from a man aged 55 to 70 with non-small cell lung cancer.

By proportion, this clonotype is medium-sized. This sequence joins TRBV25-1 and TRBJ2-6, with TRBD2 as a possible D gene (6 bases). Looked up from germline, CDR1 is MGHDK and CDR2 is SYGVNS. The CDR3 length is 15 residues. The germline V and J ends were trimmed by 8 bases and 3 bases, with 14 bases remaining between them. This CDR3 reads CASRRGGVGANVLTF. CDR3 bases: TGTGCCAGCCGCCGTGGCGGGGTTGGGGCCAACGTCCTGACTTTC.

By share of the sample, this clonotype is medium-sized. J is TRBJ2-7 and V is TRBV7-9; no reliable D call. V shed 3 bases and J shed 5 bases, with 8 bases lying between them. This CDR3 has 12 residues. Germline-derived CDR1 and CDR2 are SEHNR and FQNEAQ (reference sequence). The CDR3 nucleotides are TGTGCCAGCAGCTTTGGCACCCACGAGCAGTACTTC. It codes for CASSFGTHEQYF.

This rearrangement joins TRBV28 to TRBJ2-3, with unresolved D. Germline CDR1 and CDR2: MDHEN and SYDVKM. Trimming cost V 9 bases and J 3 bases, with 13 bases left between them. CDR3 length: 13 residues. Here the CDR3 DNA reads TGTGCCAGAATTTTGATGGGAACAGATACGCAGTATTTT. Protein sequence: CARILMGTDTQYF. Supplemented by reference TRBV28 and TRBJ2-3, the full variable domain reads DVKVTQSSRYLVKRTGEKVFLECVQDMDHENMFWYRQDPGLGLRLIYFSYDVKMKEKGDIPEGYSVSREKKERFSLILESASTNQTSMYLCARILMGTDTQYFGPGTRLTVL.

This clonotype is classed as medium-sized. The CDR3 region has the DNA TGCGCCAGCAGCCAAACGGGACAGATCTACGAGCAGTACTTC. Amino acid sequence: CASSQTGQIYEQYF. The chain recombines TRBV4-1 with TRBJ2-7; TRBD1 matches 7 bases. Germline V CDR1 and CDR2: MGHRA, YSYEKL. After removal of 2 bases from V and 3 bases from J, the junction contained 4 bases not matched to a gene. The CDR3 totals 14 residues.

By share, this clonotype counts as medium-sized. This chain joins TRBV20-1 and TRBJ2-1; D is perhaps TRBD1 (6 bases). There are 11 residues in the CDR3. Germline loops: CDR1 DFQATT, CDR2 SNEGSKA (reference sequence). V lost 6 bases, J lost 6 bases, and 9 bases lay in between. The CDR3 sequence is CSARTVNEQFF. The CDR3 DNA reads as TGCAGTGCAAGGACAGTCAATGAGCAGTTCTTC.

This clonotype came up many times. V is TRBV18 and J is TRBJ1-1; 8 bases align to TRBD1. The CDR3 has 16 amino acids. Per germline, CDR1 KGHSH and CDR2 LQKENI. After removal of 1 base from V and 2 bases from J, the junction contained 6 bases not matched to a gene. The CDR3 sequence: CASSPQRQGRNTEAFF. CDR3 nucleotide sequence: TGTGCCAGCTCACCACAAAGACAGGGGCGAAACACTGAAGCTTTCTTT.

This clonotype was picked up a small number of times. A much larger clonotype is one base distant, so this may be a read error. The rearrangement uses TRBV7-8 and TRBJ2-7; D is possibly TRBD1 or TRBD2 (5 bases each). V shed 5 bases and J shed 3 bases, with 14 bases lying between them. The length of the CDR3 is 14 residues. Germline lookup yields CDR1 SGHVS and CDR2 FQNEAQ. CDR3: CASSHRGENYEQYF. DNA of the CDR3: TGTGCCAGCAGCCACCGAGGGGAGAACTACGAGCAGTACTTC. Drawing the rest from reference TRBV7-8 and TRBJ2-7, the complete variable domain is GAGVSQSPRYKVAKRGQDVALRCDPISGHVSLFWYQQALGQGPEFLTYFQNEAQLDKSGLPSDRFFAERPEGSVSTLKIQRTQQEDSAVYLCASSHRGENYEQYFGPGTRLTVT.

This clonotype is categorized as medium-sized. The chain uses TRBV9 and TRBJ2-3; TRBD2 matches 14 bases. The CDR3 runs to 17 residues. In germline, CDR1 is SGDLS, CDR2 YYNGEE. Unmatched junction bases numbered 9, after V lost 6 bases and J lost 3 bases. CDR3 DNA sequence: TGTGCCAGCACGAGGGGTGGGACTAGCGGGAGTACAGATACGCAGTATTTT. It yields the protein CASTRGGTSGSTDTQYF.

Sample share makes this clonotype medium-sized. The V gene is TRBV11-2, the J gene TRBJ1-6, with TRBD1 matching over 7 bases. The length of the CDR3 is 15 residues. Trimming at V came to 5 bases and at J to 10 bases, leaving 11 bases not matched to a gene. Germline loops: CDR1 SGHAT, CDR2 FQNNGV. In DNA, the CDR3 is TGTGCCAGCAGCACCCGACAGGGAACAGGGTCACCCCTCCACTTT. Protein product: CASSTRQGTGSPLHF.

Remarks on this clonotype: An end of the junction does not agree with germline; a read error may underlie this. The gene calls are TRBV15 and TRBJ1-4; 9 nucleotides agree with TRBD1. The CDR3 runs 15 residues. Germline-derived CDR1 and CDR2 are LNHNV and YYDKDF (reference sequence). Written as DNA, the CDR3 is TGTGCCACCAGCGGAGAGGACAGGGGCTATGAAAAACTGTTTTTT. This encodes CATSGEDRGYEKLFF. The full variable domain, with the rest looked up from reference TRBV15 and TRBJ1-4, is DAMVIQNPRYQVTQFGKPVTLSCSQTLNHNVMYWYQQKSSQAPKLLFHYYDKDFNNEADTPDNFQSRRPNTSFCFLDIRSPGLGDTAMYLCATSGEDRGYEKLFFGSGTQLSVL.

In its sample, this clonotype ranks as medium-sized. V is TRBV15 and J is TRBJ1-4; TRBD1 is a possible D gene (5 bases). This CDR3 is built from 16 residues. Germline CDR1 is LNHNV and CDR2 is YYDKDF (reference sequence). Trimming stripped 1 base from V and 7 bases from J, with 16 bases between. The CDR3 region has the DNA TGTGCCACCAGCAGAGTCGGGGGGGGGATCGGTGAAAAACTGTTTTTT. It yields the protein CATSRVGGGIGEKLFF. Full variable domain (outside the CDR3, taken from reference TRBV15 and TRBJ1-4): DAMVIQNPRYQVTQFGKPVTLSCSQTLNHNVMYWYQQKSSQAPKLLFHYYDKDFNNEADTPDNFQSRRPNTSFCFLDIRSPGLGDTAMYLCATSRVGGGIGEKLFFGSGTQLSVL.

Judged by abundance, this clonotype is medium-sized. This chain links TRBV10-3 with TRBJ1-1; no reliable D call. Trimming cost V 6 bases and J 0 bases, with 11 bases left between them. CDR3 length equals 14 residues. CDR1 and CDR2 from the germline V gene are ENHRY and SYGVKD. CDR3 nucleotide sequence: TGTGCCATCAGGCCCCAAGTCCTGAACACTGAAGCTTTCTTT. This codes for CAIRPQVLNTEAFF.

This clonotype ranks as medium-sized. V is TRBV4-2 and J is TRBJ2-7, with a weak D call TRBD2 (6 bases). Trimming stripped 4 bases from V and 5 bases from J, with 12 bases between. The CDR3 runs 13 residues. The germline CDR1 and CDR2 sequences are LGHNA and YNFKEQ. In DNA, the CDR3 is TGTGCCAGCAGCCGAAGACTAGTCGACGAGCAGTACTTC. It specifies CASSRRLVDEQYF.

The rearrangement uses TRBV3-1 and TRBJ1-4; 9 bases are a match to TRBD1. V lost 4 bases to trimming and J lost 7 bases; unmatched junction nucleotides: 10. CDR3 size: 16 residues. Germline V gives CDR1 LGHDT, CDR2 YNNKEL (reference sequence). The CDR3 DNA sequence: TGTGCCAGCAGCCCTGACTTAGGACAGGGGACTGAAAAACTGTTTTTT. Its translation is CASSPDLGQGTEKLFF.

By proportion, this clonotype is medium-sized. V is TRBV18 and J is TRBJ2-7; 10 bases map to TRBD1. There are 14 residues in the CDR3. The J segment lost 4 bases and the V segment lost 4 bases, leaving 4 bases of the junction unmatched. Germline V gene data show CDR1 as KGHSH and CDR2 as LQKENI. CDR3 nucleotides: TGTGCCAGCTCACGGGGGACAGGGGTTTACGAGCAGTACTTC. Translating gives CASSRGTGVYEQYF.

By share, this clonotype counts as medium-sized (0.01 to 0.1%). The chain carries TRBV4-1 and TRBJ2-1, with 10 bases aligning to TRBD2. The germline V gene has CDR1 MGHRA and CDR2 YSYEKL. The CDR3 contains 17 residues. With V trimmed by 5 bases and J by 6 bases, 13 bases remained unmatched. The DNA for the CDR3 is TGCGCCAGCAGCTCCTCTTTCGGGACTAGCGACTTCAATGAGCAGTTCTTC. Its protein is CASSSSFGTSDFNEQFF.

Relative to its sample, this clonotype is medium-sized. This sequence joins TRBV28 and TRBJ2-1; 13 bases are shared with TRBD2. The germline V gene has CDR1 MDHEN and CDR2 SYDVKM. This CDR3 region has 15 residues. V shed 3 bases and J 9 bases; nucleotides not matched to a gene: 5. This chain's CDR3 is CASSFGLAGVSEQFF. CDR3 in DNA: TGTGCCAGCAGTTTCGGACTAGCGGGAGTAAGTGAGCAGTTCTTC.

Regarding this clonotype: A much larger clone differs from this one at a single base, so this may be a read error. This chain links TRBV27 with TRBJ1-6, with a possible D match to TRBD1 (5 bases). Germline CDR1 and CDR2: MNHEY and SMNVEV (reference sequence). The CDR3 totals 15 residues. The CDR3 sequence: CASSLWGDNKSPLHF. CDR3 DNA sequence: TGTGCCAGCAGTTTGTGGGGCGACAATAAATCACCCCTCCACTTT.

The table lists this clonotype with a few counts. J is TRBJ2-5 and V is TRBV11-2, with a weak D call TRBD1 (5 bases). This CDR3 region has 13 residues. The germline CDR1 and CDR2 sequences are SGHAT and FQNNGV. Trimming took 10 bases from V and 5 from J, leaving 17 bases between them. CDR3 in amino acids: CATSRDRWETQYF. The CDR3 coding sequence is TGTGCCACGAGTCGAGACAGATGGGAGACCCAGTACTTC.

This clonotype rates as medium-sized. The V call is TRBV5-1, the J call TRBJ2-1; 7 bases are shared with TRBD1. The CDR3 runs to 13 residues. With 9 bases clipped from V and 3 bases from J, the junction kept 6 bases outside the gene matches. Looked up from germline, CDR1 is SGHRS and CDR2 is YFSETQ. CDR3 coding DNA: TGCGCCACCCAGGGGGAGAACTACAATGAGCAGTTCTTC. This gives the protein CATQGENYNEQFF.

This clonotype is medium-sized. The chain employs TRBV29-1 and TRBJ2-7, with 12 bases fitting TRBD1. Germline V gene lookup returns CDR1 SQVTM and CDR2 ANQGSEA. This CDR3 is 16 amino acids long. The V segment lost 4 bases and the J segment 5 bases; nucleotides outside the gene matches: 12. CDR3 DNA sequence: TGCAGCGTTGTGGGAGTGGGGGGACAGGGGGCCGACGAGCAGTACTTC. It specifies CSVVGVGGQGADEQYF.

Within the sample, this clonotype is medium-sized. CDR3 coding DNA: TGTGCCAGCAGCTTTCCTGGCACAGATACGCAGTATTTT. Amino acid sequence: CASSFPGTDTQYF. The chain joins TRBV5-6 to TRBJ2-3; unclear D gene. Germline V gene lookup returns CDR1 SGHDT and CDR2 YYEEEE. Trimming removed 2 bases from V and 1 base from J, with 5 bases in between. CDR3 length: 13 residues.

As for this clonotype: A much larger clone lies one base from this, so it may be a read error. The chain recombines TRBV4-1 with TRBJ2-1; TRBD2 aligns across 10 bases. Germline V lookup: CDR1 MGHRA, CDR2 YSYEKL. Trimming at V came to 5 bases and at J to 6 bases, leaving 13 bases not matched to a gene. CDR3 length: 17 residues. This CDR3 is CASSSSFGTSEFNEQFF. The CDR3 region has the DNA TGCGCCAGCAGCTCCTCTTTCGGGACTAGCGAATTCAATGAGCAGTTCTTC.

Regarding this clonotype: Given a much more abundant clone one base away, this may be a read error. The chain couples TRBV24-1 to TRBJ2-3, with D possibly called TRBD1 or TRBD2 (5 bases each). CDR3 length: 18 amino acids. Between the trimmed V and J ends, which lost 6 bases and 3 bases, there was a span of 24 bases. Germline CDR1 KGHDR, CDR2 SFDVKD. The CDR3 loop reads CATSYQKTGRQKTDTQYF. CDR3 nucleotide sequence: TGTGCCACCAGTTACCAGAAGACGGGACGTCAGAAAACAGATACGCAGTATTTT.

This clonotype is labeled medium-sized (0.01 to 0.1%). This chain connects TRBV19 to TRBJ1-2, with 9 bases aligning to TRBD1. Trimming at V came to 7 bases and at J to 5 bases, leaving 2 bases not matched to a gene. CDR3 length: 12 residues. Germline V gene data show CDR1 as LNHDA and CDR2 as SQIVND (reference sequence). The CDR3 sequence: CASIGQGYGYTF. In DNA, the CDR3 is TGTGCCAGTATCGGACAGGGGTATGGCTACACCTTC.

This chain joins TRBV7-6 and TRBJ2-5, with 16 bases lining up with TRBD2. Trimming removed 0 bases from V and 0 bases from J; junction bases left unmatched: 10. The CDR3 loop spans 21 amino acids. Per germline, CDR1 SGHVS and CDR2 FNYEAQ. The CDR3 sequence: CASSLAPASGLAGGYQETQYF. The CDR3 DNA reads TGTGCCAGCAGCTTAGCCCCAGCCTCGGGACTAGCGGGAGGGTACCAAGAGACCCAGTACTTC.

This clonotype is medium-sized. The chain links TRBV29-1 to TRBJ2-7; the D gene is possibly TRBD2 (7 bases). The CDR3 has 15 amino acids. Germline V lookup: CDR1 SQVTM, CDR2 ANQGSEA. V lost 6 bases and J 0 bases, leaving 18 bases between the germline ends. In DNA form, the CDR3 reads TGCAGCGTGGGGAGGGGGTATTCAAGCTCCTACGAGCAGTACTTC. The encoded protein is CSVGRGYSSSYEQYF.